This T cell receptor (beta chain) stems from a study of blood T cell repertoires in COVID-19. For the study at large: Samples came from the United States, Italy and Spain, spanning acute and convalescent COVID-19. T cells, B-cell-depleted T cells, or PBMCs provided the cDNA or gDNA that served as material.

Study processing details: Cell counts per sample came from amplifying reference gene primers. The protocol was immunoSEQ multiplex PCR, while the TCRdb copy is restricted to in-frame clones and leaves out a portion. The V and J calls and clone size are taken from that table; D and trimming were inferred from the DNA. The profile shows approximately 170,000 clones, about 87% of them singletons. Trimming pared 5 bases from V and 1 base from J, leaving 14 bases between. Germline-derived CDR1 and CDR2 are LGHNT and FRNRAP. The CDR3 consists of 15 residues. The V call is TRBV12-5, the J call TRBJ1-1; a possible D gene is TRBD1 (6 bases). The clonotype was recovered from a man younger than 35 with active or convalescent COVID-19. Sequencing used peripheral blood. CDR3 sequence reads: CASGTGQLQNTEAFF. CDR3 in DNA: TGTGCTAGTGGTACAGGACAGCTACAGAACACTGAAGCTTTCTTT.